This TCR beta chain was sequenced in a study of blood T cell repertoires in COVID-19. For the study at large: Both acute and convalescent COVID-19 samples were obtained from the United States, Italy and Spain. From T cells, B-cell-depleted T cells, or PBMCs came the material, which was cDNA or gDNA.

Per the authors' pipeline: Amplified reference gene primers provided the basis for estimating nucleated cell counts. Profiling relied on immunoSEQ multiplex PCR, and the TCRdb table lists in-frame clones only, not all of them. That table supplies the V and J calls and clone size; D and trimming were determined from the DNA. Of 300,000 or so clones in the sample, around nine tenths were seen once. The CDR3 runs to 14 residues. The J segment lost 7 bases and the V segment lost 5 bases, leaving 7 bases of the junction unmatched. The V gene's germline CDR1 is MGHDK and CDR2 SYGVNS. This clonotype originated in a man between 65 and 85 years old with acute or convalescent COVID-19. Sequenced sample: peripheral blood. This chain uses TRBV25-1 with TRBJ1-2; 10 nucleotides align to TRBD1. The CDR3 sequence: CASSQTDRGSGYTF. The CDR3, as DNA: TGTGCCAGCAGTCAAACGGACAGGGGGTCTGGCTACACCTTC.